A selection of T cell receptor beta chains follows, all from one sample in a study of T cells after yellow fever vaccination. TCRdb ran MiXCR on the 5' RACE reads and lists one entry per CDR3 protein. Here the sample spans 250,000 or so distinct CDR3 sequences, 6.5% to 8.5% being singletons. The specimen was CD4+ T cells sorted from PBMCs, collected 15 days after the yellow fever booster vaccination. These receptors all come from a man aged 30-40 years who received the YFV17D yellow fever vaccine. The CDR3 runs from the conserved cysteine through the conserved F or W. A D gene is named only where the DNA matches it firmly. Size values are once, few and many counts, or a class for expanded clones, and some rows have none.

cdr3_aa: CASSLASGLGGNEQFF
cdr3_nt: TGTGCCAGCAGCTTAGCTTCCGGACTAGGGGGCAATGAGCAGTTCTTC
v_call: TRBV7-2
d_call: NA
clone_size: many
j_call: TRBJ2-1

cdr3_aa: CASRYGGEAFF
cdr3_nt: TGTGCCAGCAGGTATGGGGGCGAAGCTTTCTTT
v_call: TRBV3-1
d_call: NA
clone_size: few
j_call: TRBJ1-1

cdr3_aa: CASSPIEKQETQYF
cdr3_nt: TGTGCCAGCAGCCCAATCGAAAAGCAAGAGACCCAGTACTTC
v_call: TRBV7-6
d_call: NA
clone_size: few
j_call: TRBJ2-5

cdr3_aa: CSASSLAASSSYNEQFF
cdr3_nt: TGCAGTGCTAGTAGTCTAGCGGCGTCGAGCTCCTACAATGAGCAGTTCTTC
v_call: TRBV20-1
d_call: TRBD2
clone_size: few
j_call: TRBJ2-1

cdr3_aa: CASSFKGDGNQPQHF
cdr3_nt: TGTGCCAGCAGTTTTAAGGGGGACGGCAATCAGCCCCAGCATTTT
v_call: TRBV12-3/TRBV12-4
d_call: NA
clone_size: NA
j_call: TRBJ1-5

cdr3_aa: CASSELRGTYGYTF
cdr3_nt: TGTGCCAGCAGTGAGCTCAGGGGGACCTATGGCTACACCTTC
v_call: TRBV6-1
d_call: TRBD1
clone_size: NA
j_call: TRBJ1-2

cdr3_aa: CATSRKLAGAYNEQFF
cdr3_nt: TGTGCCACCAGCAGGAAGCTAGCGGGGGCCTACAATGAGCAGTTCTTC
v_call: TRBV15
d_call: TRBD2
clone_size: NA
j_call: TRBJ2-1

cdr3_aa: CASREIGGGETQYF
cdr3_nt: TGTGCCAGCAGGGAGATAGGGGGGGGAGAGACCCAGTACTTC
v_call: TRBV5-4
d_call: NA
clone_size: many
j_call: TRBJ2-5

cdr3_aa: CASSSDRVVQPQHF
cdr3_nt: TGTGCCAGCAGCTCGGACAGGGTGGTTCAGCCCCAGCATTTT
v_call: TRBV12-3/TRBV12-4
d_call: TRBD1
clone_size: many
j_call: TRBJ1-5

cdr3_aa: CASSPQGVSYEQYF
cdr3_nt: TGTGCCAGCTCACCACAGGGGGTGTCCTACGAGCAGTACTTC
v_call: TRBV18
d_call: NA
clone_size: NA
j_call: TRBJ2-7

cdr3_aa: CATSRVFPVQETQYF
cdr3_nt: TGTGCCACCAGCAGGGTGTTCCCAGTCCAAGAGACCCAGTACTTC
v_call: TRBV15
d_call: NA
clone_size: few
j_call: TRBJ2-5

cdr3_aa: CASSHDRSASSYNEQFF
cdr3_nt: TGCGCCAGCAGCCACGATCGTAGCGCTAGCTCCTACAATGAGCAGTTCTTC
v_call: TRBV4-3
d_call: NA
clone_size: many
j_call: TRBJ2-1

cdr3_aa: CASSSGRQPYNEQFF
cdr3_nt: TGTGCCAGCAGCTCAGGGAGGCAGCCCTACAATGAGCAGTTCTTC
v_call: TRBV9
d_call: NA
clone_size: NA
j_call: TRBJ2-1

cdr3_aa: CASSPLEATDTQYF
cdr3_nt: TGTGCCAGCTCACCCCTCGAGGCAACAGATACGCAGTATTTT
v_call: TRBV18
d_call: NA
clone_size: few
j_call: TRBJ2-3

cdr3_aa: CASSSDPRVSDEQYF
cdr3_nt: TGCGCCAGCAGCTCCGACCCACGTGTTTCGGACGAGCAGTACTTC
v_call: TRBV5-1
d_call: NA
clone_size: few
j_call: TRBJ2-7

cdr3_aa: CASSHGLANPTDTQYF
cdr3_nt: TGTGCCAGCAGCCACGGACTAGCGAACCCAACAGATACGCAGTATTTT
v_call: TRBV7-2
d_call: TRBD2
clone_size: NA
j_call: TRBJ2-3

cdr3_aa: CSVAPGAANTGELFF
cdr3_nt: TGCAGCGTGGCCCCGGGGGCCGCGAACACCGGGGAGCTGTTTTTT
v_call: TRBV29-1
d_call: NA
clone_size: many
j_call: TRBJ2-2

cdr3_aa: CASSLGGQGGYGYTF
cdr3_nt: TGTGCCAGCAGCTTAGGGGGACAGGGAGGCTATGGCTACACCTTC
v_call: TRBV7-2
d_call: TRBD1
clone_size: NA
j_call: TRBJ1-2

cdr3_aa: CATNLKGEAFF
cdr3_nt: TGTGCCACCAACCTCAAGGGTGAAGCTTTCTTT
v_call: TRBV12-3/TRBV12-4
d_call: NA
clone_size: many
j_call: TRBJ1-1

cdr3_aa: CASSPGQGGNQPQHF
cdr3_nt: TGTGCCAGCAGCCCGGGACAGGGCGGCAATCAGCCCCAGCATTTT
v_call: TRBV11-2
d_call: TRBD1
clone_size: few
j_call: TRBJ1-5

cdr3_aa: CASSYSGRSGNTIYF
cdr3_nt: TGTGCCAGCAGTTACTCGGGGCGCTCTGGAAACACCATATATTTT
v_call: TRBV6-2/TRBV6-3
d_call: NA
clone_size: few
j_call: TRBJ1-3

cdr3_aa: CASSQSPSGWNTGELFF
cdr3_nt: TGCGCCAGCAGTCAATCTCCGTCAGGGTGGAACACCGGGGAGCTGTTTTTT
v_call: TRBV23-1
d_call: NA
clone_size: few
j_call: TRBJ2-2

cdr3_aa: CASVLRALAEETQYF
cdr3_nt: TGTGCCAGCGTCCTTCGGGCCCTAGCGGAAGAGACCCAGTACTTC
v_call: TRBV2
d_call: TRBD2
clone_size: many
j_call: TRBJ2-5

cdr3_aa: CASSPGRLSYNEQFF
cdr3_nt: TGTGCCAGCTCACCAGGTCGGCTCTCCTACAATGAGCAGTTCTTC
v_call: TRBV18
d_call: NA
clone_size: few
j_call: TRBJ2-1

cdr3_aa: CASSPRGLLGETQYF
cdr3_nt: TGTGCCAGCTCACCACGGGGTCTTCTGGGAGAGACCCAGTACTTC
v_call: TRBV18
d_call: NA
clone_size: NA
j_call: TRBJ2-5

cdr3_aa: CASSVQGGSYNEQFF
cdr3_nt: TGCGCCAGCAGCGTGCAAGGGGGCTCCTACAATGAGCAGTTCTTC
v_call: TRBV5-1
d_call: NA
clone_size: many
j_call: TRBJ2-1

cdr3_aa: CSVRILANEQYF
cdr3_nt: TGCAGCGTTAGAATACTAGCGAACGAGCAGTACTTC
v_call: TRBV29-1
d_call: TRBD2
clone_size: few
j_call: TRBJ2-7

cdr3_aa: CASSWGGDTEAFF
cdr3_nt: TGTGCCAGCAGTTGGGGTGGGGACACTGAAGCTTTCTTT
v_call: TRBV12-3/TRBV12-4
d_call: NA
clone_size: many
j_call: TRBJ1-1

cdr3_aa: CASRVVEQYF
cdr3_nt: TGTGCCAGCAGAGTTGTTGAGCAGTACTTC
v_call: TRBV12-3/TRBV12-4
d_call: NA
clone_size: many
j_call: TRBJ2-7

cdr3_aa: CASSLARQASTDTQYF
cdr3_nt: TGTGCCAGCAGCTTAGCCCGACAGGCTAGCACAGATACGCAGTATTTT
v_call: TRBV7-9
d_call: NA
clone_size: NA
j_call: TRBJ2-3

cdr3_aa: CSASLGHPNTEAFF
cdr3_nt: TGCAGTGCTAGCCTGGGACACCCGAACACTGAAGCTTTCTTT
v_call: TRBV20-1
d_call: NA
clone_size: many
j_call: TRBJ1-1

cdr3_aa: CSAGALRELTDTQYF
cdr3_nt: TGCAGTGCCGGAGCTCTCCGGGAGCTCACAGATACGCAGTATTTT
v_call: TRBV20-1
d_call: NA
clone_size: many
j_call: TRBJ2-3

cdr3_aa: CASSPQVEGAERGFF
cdr3_nt: TGTGCCAGCAGTCCCCAGGTGGAGGGGGCTGAAAGGGGTTTCTTT
v_call: TRBV5-5
d_call: TRBD1
clone_size: many
j_call: TRBJ1-1

cdr3_aa: CASSNDRGRNIQYF
cdr3_nt: TGTGCCAGTAGTAACGACAGGGGACGGAACATTCAGTACTTC
v_call: TRBV19
d_call: TRBD1
clone_size: NA
j_call: TRBJ2-4

cdr3_aa: CASSLAQTQETQYF
cdr3_nt: TGCGCCAGCAGCTTGGCACAGACCCAAGAGACCCAGTACTTC
v_call: TRBV5-1
d_call: NA
clone_size: NA
j_call: TRBJ2-5

cdr3_aa: CSVAGYRGKNIQYF
cdr3_nt: TGCAGCGTTGCCGGCTACAGGGGAAAAAACATTCAGTACTTC
v_call: TRBV29-1
d_call: TRBD1
clone_size: NA
j_call: TRBJ2-4